Below are 9 T cell receptor beta chains sequenced from a single sample in a study of blood T cell repertoires in COVID-19. Sequenced by immunoSEQ multiplex PCR; TCRdb stores in-frame clones only, minus some. The sample comprises more than 55,000 clones, 85% to 90% of which are singletons, and under 5.5% rests with the top ten. Specimen: peripheral blood. The receptors were sampled from a man aged 55 to 70 with acute or convalescent COVID-19.

This clone was observed a few times. The chain combines TRBV4-2 with TRBJ1-6; a weak D match, TRBD1 (6 bases). V shed 4 bases and J shed 9 bases, with 19 bases lying between them. In germline, CDR1 is LGHNA, CDR2 YNFKEQ. The CDR3 loop spans 16 amino acids. Here the CDR3 reads CASSPTGLESSSPLHF. The CDR3 DNA reads as TGTGCCAGCAGCCCGACAGGCCTTGAATCGAGTTCACCCCTCCACTTT.

The rearrangement joins TRBV4-2 to TRBJ1-3; 7 positions match TRBD1. CDR3 length: 13 residues. J gave up 4 bases and V 11 bases, and 8 bases lay outside the gene matches. Looked up from germline, CDR1 is LGHNA and CDR2 is YNFKEQ. DNA for the CDR3: TGTGCCTCAACAGGGGAATCCGGAAACACCATATATTTT. Its translation: CASTGESGNTIYF.

The V and J genes are TRBV5-1 and TRBJ2-5; D perhaps matches TRBD1 (5 bases). Germline V gene data show CDR1 as SGHRS and CDR2 as YFSETQ. V dropped 5 bases and J dropped 5 bases, with 10 bases sitting between them. The CDR3 spans 12 residues. The CDR3 reads CASRQGSETQYF. The DNA for the CDR3 is TGCGCCAGCAGGCAGGGATCGGAGACCCAGTACTTC.

The chain has TRBV3-1 (or the pseudogene TRBV3-2) and TRBJ2-1, with D possibly being TRBD1 (5 bases). This CDR3 is built from 15 residues. V gave up 4 bases and J gave up 6 bases, with 16 bases separating them. The germline CDR1 and CDR2 sequences are LGHDT and YNNKEL (reference sequence). CDR3 protein: CASSPWGYYGNEQFF. The CDR3 DNA sequence: TGTGCCAGCAGCCCTTGGGGCTACTACGGCAATGAGCAGTTCTTC.

The genes are TRBV24-1 and TRBJ1-2, with 7 bases lining up with TRBD1. This CDR3 has 17 residues. Germline V lookup: CDR1 KGHDR, CDR2 SFDVKD. V lost 4 bases and J lost 6; bases outside the gene matches: 16. The CDR3 bases are TGTGCCACCAGTGACGGTGAGGGAGGAGGGGGCCTGGATGGCTACACCTTC. It specifies CATSDGEGGGGLDGYTF.

V is TRBV5-1 and J is TRBJ1-6, with D unresolved. The germline V gene encodes CDR1 SGHRS and CDR2 YFSETQ. The CDR3 runs 15 residues. Between the trimmed V and J ends, which lost 2 bases and 7 bases, there was a span of 13 bases. The CDR3 loop reads CASSLGQQANSPLHF. CDR3 coding DNA: TGCGCCAGCAGCTTAGGCCAGCAGGCGAATTCACCCCTCCACTTT. Drawing the rest from reference TRBV5-1 and TRBJ1-6, the complete variable domain is KAGVTQTPRYLIKTRGQQVTLSCSPISGHRSVSWYQQTPGQGLQFLFEYFSETQRNKGNFPGRFSGRQFSNSRSEMNVSTLELGDSALYLCASSLGQQANSPLHFGNGTRLTVT.

This clone has a single count. The J gene is TRBJ2-4, the V gene TRBV14; no definite D call. The germline gives CDR1 SGHDN, CDR2 FVKESK. Trimming cost V 1 base and J 0 bases, with 13 bases left between them. This CDR3 spans 17 amino acids. The CDR3: CASSQVAGSLAKNIQYF. CDR3 nucleotides: TGTGCCAGCAGCCAAGTTGCAGGTTCACTAGCCAAAAACATTCAGTACTTC.

The chain is built from TRBV27 and TRBJ1-5; no reliable D call. The CDR3 totals 13 residues. Germline lookup yields CDR1 MNHEY and CDR2 SMNVEV (reference sequence). Trimming cost V 3 bases and J 4 bases, with 7 bases left between them. CDR3 sequence: CASSLGPNQPQHF. CDR3 bases: TGTGCCAGCAGTTTGGGCCCTAATCAGCCCCAGCATTTT.

This clone was recorded only once. The chain combines TRBV28 with TRBJ2-7; 9 positions agree with TRBD1. The CDR3 sequence is 15 residues long. CDR1 and CDR2 (germline): MDHEN, SYDVKM. V lost 3 bases and J lost 2; bases outside the gene matches: 5. The CDR3 nucleotides are TGTGCCAGCAGTTTCTTGGACAGGGGAGCCTACGAGCAGTACTTC. Protein product: CASSFLDRGAYEQYF. Looking up the rest from reference TRBV28 and TRBJ2-7 gives the full variable domain: DVKVTQSSRYLVKRTGEKVFLECVQDMDHENMFWYRQDPGLGLRLIYFSYDVKMKEKGDIPEGYSVSREKKERFSLILESASTNQTSMYLCASSFLDRGAYEQYFGPGTRLTVT.